The rows below give T cell receptor beta chains drawn from one sample of a study of T-cell reconstitution after alpha-beta-depleted transplantation in children. From the PCR reads, TCRdb called clonotypes with MiXCR, one entry per CDR3 protein. Of about a million distinct CDR3 sequences in the sample, roughly 29% were seen once. The starting material was PBMCs, mostly from graft donor cells, obtained 360 days after TCRalphabeta/CD19-depleted stem cell transplant. The receptors originated from a boy under two years old who had a stem cell transplant for SCID, so the T cells may come from the graft donor. Each CDR3 is given with its conserved first and last residue. Fields, in order: D gene, clone size, V gene, J gene, CDR3 protein, CDR3 DNA. A D gene is named only where the DNA matches it firmly. Clone size, where shown, is once, few, many, or a class for clones that have expanded.

TRBD1	-	TRBV5-1	TRBJ2-7	CASSYRGLNEQYF	TGCGCCAGCAGCTACAGGGGGCTAAACGAGCAGTACTTC
TRBD1	-	TRBV6-5	TRBJ1-3	CASSYSTETGGSGNTIYF	TGTGCCAGCAGTTACTCGACTGAAACAGGGGGCTCTGGAAACACCATATATTTT
-	few	TRBV12-3/TRBV12-4	TRBJ2-5	CASSLGTEQTTQYF	TGTGCCAGCAGTCTCGGGACGGAGCAAACGACCCAGTACTTC
-	-	TRBV12-3/TRBV12-4	TRBJ1-4	CASSFGGINEKLFF	TGTGCCAGCAGTTTCGGAGGGATTAATGAAAAACTGTTTTTT
-	few	TRBV4-1	TRBJ2-7	CASSQGPLTYEQYF	TGCGCCAGCAGCCAGGGCCCCCTTACCTACGAGCAGTACTTC
TRBD2	-	TRBV7-6	TRBJ2-3	CASSLELGASGYSTDTQYF	TGTGCCAGCAGCTTAGAATTAGGGGCTAGCGGATATAGCACAGATACGCAGTATTTT
TRBD1	few	TRBV6-1	TRBJ2-5	CASRSGQGAPKETQYF	TGTGCCAGCAGGTCGGGACAGGGGGCCCCTAAAGAGACCCAGTACTTC
-	-	TRBV10-3	TRBJ1-4	CAISDSSRAPNEKLFF	TGTGCCATCAGTGATTCGAGCAGGGCCCCTAATGAAAAACTGTTTTTT
TRBD2	few	TRBV6-5	TRBJ2-7	CASSSTSGGAREQYF	TGTGCCAGCAGTTCAACTAGCGGGGGGGCCCGCGAGCAGTACTTC
TRBD1	-	TRBV9	TRBJ2-7	CASSETGDSYEQYF	TGTGCCAGCAGCGAAACAGGGGATTCCTACGAGCAGTACTTC
-	-	TRBV5-1	TRBJ2-2	CASSRRGLTGELFF	TGCGCCAGCAGTCGGCGGGGGCTCACCGGGGAGCTGTTTTTT
TRBD2	few	TRBV4-1	TRBJ2-7	CASSQDWVSGEVYEQYF	TGCGCCAGCAGCCAAGATTGGGTGAGCGGGGAGGTCTACGAGCAGTACTTC
TRBD2	once	TRBV5-1	TRBJ2-1	CASMSRDYTRNSTYNEQFF	TGCGCCAGCATGTCCAGGGACTACACTCGGAACTCAACCTACAATGAGCAGTTCTTC
-	-	TRBV9	TRBJ2-1	CASSVASNEQFF	TGTGCCAGCAGCGTAGCCTCCAATGAGCAGTTCTTC
TRBD2	-	TRBV4-3	TRBJ2-5	CASSQGELKRGGETQYF	TGCGCCAGCAGCCAAGGAGAACTTAAGCGGGGCGGAGAGACCCAGTACTTC
-	few	TRBV6-5	TRBJ2-7	CASSYEGVGEQYF	TGTGCCAGCAGTTACGAAGGGGTGGGGGAGCAGTACTTC
TRBD2	few	TRBV11-1	TRBJ2-1	CASSDRGLAGGPYNEQFF	TGTGCCAGCAGCGATAGAGGGCTAGCGGGGGGGCCTTACAATGAGCAGTTCTTC
-	-	TRBV3-1	TRBJ1-1	CASSQVYTEAFF	TGTGCCAGCAGCCAAGTCTACACTGAAGCTTTCTTT
TRBD2	few	TRBV2	TRBJ2-7	CASSGLTSGVGEQYF	TGTGCCAGCAGTGGCTTGACTAGCGGGGTTGGTGAGCAGTACTTC
-	-	TRBV6-1	TRBJ1-1	CASSEFAGANTEAFF	TGTGCCAGCAGTGAATTTGCGGGGGCGAACACTGAAGCTTTCTTT
-	-	TRBV20-1	TRBJ2-1	CSARAKGISFF	TGCAGTGCTAGAGCAAAGGGGATATCGTTCTTC
-	-	TRBV21-1	TRBJ2-3	CASSKLALTDTQYF	TGTGCCAGCAGCAAATTGGCCTTAACAGATACGCAGTATTTT
-	few	TRBV25-1	TRBJ2-1	CASSESGVNEQFF	TGTGCCAGCAGTGAATCAGGGGTGAATGAGCAGTTCTTC
-	-	TRBV5-1	TRBJ1-1	CASSLGSRGTEAFF	TGCGCCAGCAGCTTGGGGAGCCGGGGGACTGAAGCTTTCTTT
TRBD1	few	TRBV7-3	TRBJ1-2	CASSLGTGGTYGYTF	TGTGCCAGCAGCTTAGGGACAGGGGGGACCTATGGCTACACCTTC
TRBD2	-	TRBV7-2	TRBJ2-5	CASSLAGLAGGRETQYF	TGTGCCAGCAGCTTAGCCGGACTAGCGGGGGGGCGAGAGACCCAGTACTTC
TRBD1	-	TRBV5-1	TRBJ2-3	CASSHGTGLPTDTQYF	TGCGCCAGCAGCCACGGGACAGGCCTCCCCACAGATACGCAGTATTTT
-	few	TRBV5-5	TRBJ2-3	CASSLAQIISTDTQYF	TGTGCCAGCAGCTTGGCCCAGATCATTAGCACAGATACGCAGTATTTT
-	few	TRBV12-3/TRBV12-4	TRBJ2-1	CASSPEGGRYNEQFF	TGTGCCAGCAGCCCAGAGGGGGGACGATACAATGAGCAGTTCTTC
-	few	TRBV7-9	TRBJ2-7	CASSLETVPYEQYF	TGTGCCAGCAGCTTAGAGACAGTGCCCTACGAGCAGTACTTC
TRBD1	-	TRBV12-3/TRBV12-4	TRBJ2-7	CASNSQGGSYEQYF	TGTGCCAGCAACTCACAGGGGGGCTCCTACGAGCAGTACTTC
-	-	TRBV25-1	TRBJ2-7	CASSEFQGNSYEQYF	TGTGCCAGCAGTGAATTTCAGGGGAACTCCTACGAGCAGTACTTC
TRBD2	-	TRBV5-1	TRBJ2-1	CASSLFTSGEVEQFF	TGCGCCAGCAGCTTGTTCACTAGCGGGGAGGTTGAGCAGTTCTTC
-	-	TRBV28	TRBJ1-5	CASSYLDTLAQPQHF	TGTGCCAGCAGTTACTTGGACACACTGGCTCAGCCCCAGCATTTT
TRBD2	many	TRBV5-1	TRBJ2-3	CASSFGTSGGTDTQYF	TGCGCCAGCAGTTTCGGGACTAGCGGGGGCACAGATACGCAGTATTTT
TRBD2	-	TRBV3-1	TRBJ2-2	CASSRRLAGTTGELFF	TGTGCCAGCAGCCGAAGACTAGCGGGGACCACCGGGGAGCTGTTTTTT
-	few	TRBV5-1	TRBJ2-1	CASSLGSRGYYNEQFF	TGCGCCAGCAGCTTGGGATCTAGGGGCTACTACAATGAGCAGTTCTTC
TRBD2	few	TRBV20-1	TRBJ2-3	CSAPNSGGAPLPQYF	TGCAGTGCTCCGAATAGCGGGGGGGCTCCCCTCCCGCAGTATTTT
TRBD1	-	TRBV29-1	TRBJ1-1	CSVGGTGANTEAFF	TGCAGCGTCGGCGGGACAGGGGCTAACACTGAAGCTTTCTTT
-	-	TRBV7-8	TRBJ2-1	CASSLNLGNYNEQFF	TGTGCCAGCAGCCTAAACTTAGGAAATTACAATGAGCAGTTCTTC
-	few	TRBV12-3/TRBV12-4	TRBJ2-7	CASGQGWQQYF	TGTGCCAGCGGGCAGGGATGGCAGCAGTACTTC
TRBD1	-	TRBV29-1	TRBJ2-7	CSVGRQGGYEQYF	TGCAGCGTTGGACGACAGGGGGGTTACGAGCAGTACTTC
-	-	TRBV12-3/TRBV12-4	TRBJ1-5	CASSLIGERAPQHF	TGTGCCAGCAGTTTAATCGGCGAGAGAGCGCCCCAGCATTTT
-	-	TRBV5-1	TRBJ2-1	CASSPEGLLREQFF	TGCGCCAGCAGCCCCGAGGGGCTTCTACGCGAGCAGTTCTTC
TRBD2	few	TRBV5-1	TRBJ2-5	CASTGGSHQETQYF	TGCGCCAGCACCGGGGGGAGCCACCAAGAGACCCAGTACTTC
-	few	TRBV7-2	TRBJ2-1	CASSLGQISSYNEQFF	TGTGCCAGCAGCTTAGGTCAAATTAGCTCCTACAATGAGCAGTTCTTC
-	many	TRBV3-1	TRBJ2-7	CASSQRGRRYEQYF	TGTGCCAGCAGCCAAAGAGGGCGGCGCTACGAGCAGTACTTC
-	-	TRBV25-1	TRBJ1-1	CASSDRGGGGTEAFF	TGTGCCAGCAGTGATAGAGGCGGGGGGGGCACTGAAGCTTTCTTT
-	-	TRBV12-3/TRBV12-4	TRBJ1-1	CASSLLLGRINTEAFF	TGTGCCAGCAGTTTACTCCTGGGACGCATTAACACTGAAGCTTTCTTT
-	-	TRBV5-1	TRBJ1-2	CASSLDGLWPTGGYTF	TGCGCCAGCAGCTTGGATGGTTTATGGCCTACGGGAGGCTACACCTTC
TRBD1	-	TRBV10-3	TRBJ2-1	CAIGAGGRFNEQFF	TGTGCCATCGGGGCAGGGGGCCGTTTTAATGAGCAGTTCTTC
-	once	TRBV25-1	TRBJ2-3	CASSESRGRRNTDTQYF	TGTGCCAGCAGTGAATCCCGGGGCCGGAGGAACACAGATACGCAGTATTTT
-	-	TRBV7-2	TRBJ2-1	CASSLELDEQFF	TGTGCCAGCAGCTTAGAACTCGATGAGCAGTTCTTC
-	-	TRBV4-1	TRBJ1-5	CASSHHLDGSNQPQHF	TGCGCCAGCAGCCACCACTTAGACGGTAGCAATCAGCCCCAGCATTTT
-	-	TRBV11-2	TRBJ2-6	CASSSRRDSWGLSGANVLTF	TGTGCCAGCAGCAGTCGGAGGGATTCCTGGGGCCTCTCTGGGGCCAACGTCCTGACTTTC